This TCR beta chain emerged from a study of PD-1 blockade in classical Hodgkin lymphoma. About the research overall: Patients were infused with nivolumab 3 mg/kg every 2 weeks. Overall study results and limits: Researchers reported that CD4+ TCR diversity, though not CD8+, rose significantly by C4D1. Newly diagnosed patients and complete responders had comparable diversity at baseline.

Only in-frame clones appear in the TCRdb table, and some are missing; sequencing was by immunoSEQ multiplex PCR. The repertoire holds more than 4,000 clones, with 66% as singletons. Concerning this clone: Its target is not known.

All the patients suffered relapse after autologous stem cell transplantation, and brentuximab vedotin exposure differed. The CDR3 contains 15 residues. V usage is TRBV21-1 and J usage is TRBJ1-1. TRBV21-1 is a pseudogene. The clonotype originates from a human donor with classical Hodgkin lymphoma. The material was peripheral blood mononuclear cells (PBMCs), obtained before the second cycle of nivolumab. CDR3 coding DNA: TGTGCCAGCATAACTAGCTACACAATTCACACTGAAGCTTTCTTT. Protein: CASITSYTIHTEAFF.